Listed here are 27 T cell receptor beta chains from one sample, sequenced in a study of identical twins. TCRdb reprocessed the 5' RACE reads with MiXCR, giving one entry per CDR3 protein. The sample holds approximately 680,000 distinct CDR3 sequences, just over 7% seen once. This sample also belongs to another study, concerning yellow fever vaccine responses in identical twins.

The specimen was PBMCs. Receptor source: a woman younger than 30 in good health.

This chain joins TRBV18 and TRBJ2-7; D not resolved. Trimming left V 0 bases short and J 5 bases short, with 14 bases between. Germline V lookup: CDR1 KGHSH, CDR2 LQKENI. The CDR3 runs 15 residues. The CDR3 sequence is CASSPPQENFDEQYF. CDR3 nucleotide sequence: TGTGCCAGCTCACCACCGCAGGAGAATTTCGACGAGCAGTACTTC.

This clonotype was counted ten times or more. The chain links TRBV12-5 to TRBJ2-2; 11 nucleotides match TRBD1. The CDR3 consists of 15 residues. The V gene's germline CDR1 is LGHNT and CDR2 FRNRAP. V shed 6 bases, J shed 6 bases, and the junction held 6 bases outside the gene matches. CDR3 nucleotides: TGTGCTAGTGGCTCGGGACAGGGGGGCTCCGGGGAGCTGTTTTTT. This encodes CASGSGQGGSGELFF.

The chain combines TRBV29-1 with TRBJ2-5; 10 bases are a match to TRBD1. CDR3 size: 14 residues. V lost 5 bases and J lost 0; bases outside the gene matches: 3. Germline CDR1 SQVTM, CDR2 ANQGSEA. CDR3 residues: CSVRTGGYQETQYF. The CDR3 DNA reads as TGCAGCGTTCGGACAGGGGGGTACCAAGAGACCCAGTACTTC.

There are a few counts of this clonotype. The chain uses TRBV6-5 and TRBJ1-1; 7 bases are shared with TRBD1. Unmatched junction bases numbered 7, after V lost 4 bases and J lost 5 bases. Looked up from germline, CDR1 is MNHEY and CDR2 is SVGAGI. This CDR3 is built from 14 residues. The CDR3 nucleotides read TGTGCCAGCAGTTTCCGACAGGGACTTACTGAAGCTTTCTTT. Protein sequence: CASSFRQGLTEAFF.

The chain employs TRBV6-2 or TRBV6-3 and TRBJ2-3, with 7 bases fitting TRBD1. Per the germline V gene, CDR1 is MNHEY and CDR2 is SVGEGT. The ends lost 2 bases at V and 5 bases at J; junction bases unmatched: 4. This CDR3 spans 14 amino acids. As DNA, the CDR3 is TGTGCCAGCAGTTACGGGCACAGGGGAGATACGCAGTATTTT. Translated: CASSYGHRGDTQYF.

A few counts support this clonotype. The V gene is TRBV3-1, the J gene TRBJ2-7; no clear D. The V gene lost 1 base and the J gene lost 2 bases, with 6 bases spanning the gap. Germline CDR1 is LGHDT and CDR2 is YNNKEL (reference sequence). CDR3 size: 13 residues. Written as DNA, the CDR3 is TGTGCCAGCAGCCAAGGGCAGCCCTACGAGCAGTACTTC. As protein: CASSQGQPYEQYF.

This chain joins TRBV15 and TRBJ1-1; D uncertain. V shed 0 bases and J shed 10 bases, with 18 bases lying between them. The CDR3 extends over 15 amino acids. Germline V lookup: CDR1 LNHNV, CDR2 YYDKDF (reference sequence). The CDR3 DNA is TGTGCCACCAGCAGAGAAAGTGGCATAGAGCGGGTAGCTTTCTTT. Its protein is CATSRESGIERVAFF.

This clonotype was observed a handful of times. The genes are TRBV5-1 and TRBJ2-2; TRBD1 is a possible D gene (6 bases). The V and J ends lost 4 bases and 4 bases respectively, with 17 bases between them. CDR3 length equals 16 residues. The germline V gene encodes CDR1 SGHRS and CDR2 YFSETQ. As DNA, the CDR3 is TGCGCCAGCAGCCCACGAACAGGGTTGGGCACCGGGGAGCTGTTTTTT. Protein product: CASSPRTGLGTGELFF.

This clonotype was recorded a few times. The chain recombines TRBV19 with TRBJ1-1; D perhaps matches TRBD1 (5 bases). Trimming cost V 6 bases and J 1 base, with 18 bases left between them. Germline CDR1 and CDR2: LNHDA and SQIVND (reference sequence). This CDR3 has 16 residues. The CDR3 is CASRKRAQGTNTEAFF. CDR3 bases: TGTGCCAGTAGAAAGAGGGCTCAGGGTACGAACACTGAAGCTTTCTTT.

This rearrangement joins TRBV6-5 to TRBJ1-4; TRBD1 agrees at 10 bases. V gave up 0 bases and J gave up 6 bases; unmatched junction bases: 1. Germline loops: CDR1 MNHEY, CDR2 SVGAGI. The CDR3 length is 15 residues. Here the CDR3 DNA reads TGTGCCAGCAGTTACTCCGGGACAGGGGATGAAAAACTGTTTTTT. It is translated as CASSYSGTGDEKLFF.

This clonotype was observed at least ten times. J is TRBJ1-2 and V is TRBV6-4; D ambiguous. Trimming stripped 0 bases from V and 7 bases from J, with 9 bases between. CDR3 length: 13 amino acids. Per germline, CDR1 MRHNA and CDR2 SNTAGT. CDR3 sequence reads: CASSDSVSGGYTF. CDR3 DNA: TGTGCCAGCAGTGACTCAGTTTCTGGTGGCTACACCTTC.

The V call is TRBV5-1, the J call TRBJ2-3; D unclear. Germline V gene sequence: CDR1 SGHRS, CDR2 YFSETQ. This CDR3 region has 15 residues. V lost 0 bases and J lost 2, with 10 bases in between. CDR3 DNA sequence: TGCGCCAGCAGCTTGGTTCCGGATCACACAGATACGCAGTATTTT. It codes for CASSLVPDHTDTQYF.

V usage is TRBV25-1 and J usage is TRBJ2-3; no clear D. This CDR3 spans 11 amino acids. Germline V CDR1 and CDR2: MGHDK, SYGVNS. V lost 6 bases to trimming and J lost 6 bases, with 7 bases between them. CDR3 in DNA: TGTGCCAGCAGATTATCGGATACGCAGTATTTT. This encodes CASRLSDTQYF.

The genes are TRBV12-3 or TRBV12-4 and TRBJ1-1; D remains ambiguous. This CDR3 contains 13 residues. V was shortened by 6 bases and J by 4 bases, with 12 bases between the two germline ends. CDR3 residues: CASSKQRGTEAFF. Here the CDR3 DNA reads TGTGCCAGCAGCAAACAACGGGGCACTGAAGCTTTCTTT.

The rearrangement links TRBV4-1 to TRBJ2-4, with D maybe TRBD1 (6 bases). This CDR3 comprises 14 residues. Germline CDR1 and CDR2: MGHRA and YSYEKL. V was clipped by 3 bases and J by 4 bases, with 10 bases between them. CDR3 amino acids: CASSHDGQKNIQYF. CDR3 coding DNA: TGCGCCAGCAGCCACGACGGACAGAAAAACATTCAGTACTTC.

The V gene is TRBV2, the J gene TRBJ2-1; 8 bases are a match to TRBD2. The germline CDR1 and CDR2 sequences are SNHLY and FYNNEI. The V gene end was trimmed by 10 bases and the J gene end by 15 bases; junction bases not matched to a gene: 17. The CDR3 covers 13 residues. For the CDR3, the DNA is TGTGCCATTCGACCGGGACTAGAGAGCGAGGCGTTCTTC. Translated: CAIRPGLESEAFF.

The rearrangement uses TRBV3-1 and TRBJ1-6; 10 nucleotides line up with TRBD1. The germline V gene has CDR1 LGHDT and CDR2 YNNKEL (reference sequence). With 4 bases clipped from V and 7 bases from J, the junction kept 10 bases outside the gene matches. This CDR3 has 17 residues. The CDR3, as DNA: TGTGCCAGCAGCCTTCTCCGGACAGGGGGTGGCAATTCACCCCTCCACTTT. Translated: CASSLLRTGGGNSPLHF.

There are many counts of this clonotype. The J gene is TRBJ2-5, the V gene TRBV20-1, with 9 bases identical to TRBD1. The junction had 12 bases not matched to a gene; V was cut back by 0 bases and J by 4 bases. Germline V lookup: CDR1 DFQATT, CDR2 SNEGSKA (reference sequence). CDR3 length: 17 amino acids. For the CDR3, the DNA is TGCAGTGCTAGAGATTCCGGCCCGACAGGGGGGTCAGAGACCCAGTACTTC. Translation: CSARDSGPTGGSETQYF.

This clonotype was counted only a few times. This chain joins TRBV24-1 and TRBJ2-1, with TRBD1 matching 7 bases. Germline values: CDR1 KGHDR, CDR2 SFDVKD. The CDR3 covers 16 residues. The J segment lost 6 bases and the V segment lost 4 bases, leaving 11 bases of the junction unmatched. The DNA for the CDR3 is TGTGCCACCAGTGACTCACCGGGACAGTCTTCCAATGAGCAGTTCTTC. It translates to CATSDSPGQSSNEQFF.

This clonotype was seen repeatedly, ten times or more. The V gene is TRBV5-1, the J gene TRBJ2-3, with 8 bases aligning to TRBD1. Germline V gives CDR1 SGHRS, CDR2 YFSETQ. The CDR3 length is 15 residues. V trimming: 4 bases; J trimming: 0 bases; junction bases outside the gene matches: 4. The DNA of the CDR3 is TGCGCCAGCAGCCCATGGACAGGGAGCACAGATACGCAGTATTTT. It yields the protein CASSPWTGSTDTQYF.

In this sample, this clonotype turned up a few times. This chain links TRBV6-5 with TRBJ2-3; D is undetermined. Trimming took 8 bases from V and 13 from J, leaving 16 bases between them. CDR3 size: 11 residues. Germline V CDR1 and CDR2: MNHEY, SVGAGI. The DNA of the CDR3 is TGTGCCAGCCCGGAAATGTGTCACGAGTATTTT. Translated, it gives CASPEMCHEYF.

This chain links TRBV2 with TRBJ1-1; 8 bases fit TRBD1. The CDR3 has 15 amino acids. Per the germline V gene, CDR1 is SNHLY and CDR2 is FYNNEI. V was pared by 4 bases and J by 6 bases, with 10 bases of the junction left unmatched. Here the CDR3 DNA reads TGTGCCAGCAGTGCGGGGAGGACAGGGATTTCTGAAGCTTTCTTT. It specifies CASSAGRTGISEAFF.

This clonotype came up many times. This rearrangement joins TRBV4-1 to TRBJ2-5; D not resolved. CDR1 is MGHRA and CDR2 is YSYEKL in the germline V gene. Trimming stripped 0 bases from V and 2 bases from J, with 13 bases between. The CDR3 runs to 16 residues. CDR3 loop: CASSQEFRFGQETQYF. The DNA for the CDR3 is TGCGCCAGCAGCCAAGAATTCCGGTTTGGGCAAGAGACCCAGTACTTC.

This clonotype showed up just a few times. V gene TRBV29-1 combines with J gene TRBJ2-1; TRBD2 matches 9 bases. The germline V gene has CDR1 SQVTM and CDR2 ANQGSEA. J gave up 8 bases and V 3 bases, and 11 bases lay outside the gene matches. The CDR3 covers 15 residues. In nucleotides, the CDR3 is TGCAGCGTTGATGTTATGCGGGAGGGCCCTCATGAGCAGTTCTTC. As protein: CSVDVMREGPHEQFF.

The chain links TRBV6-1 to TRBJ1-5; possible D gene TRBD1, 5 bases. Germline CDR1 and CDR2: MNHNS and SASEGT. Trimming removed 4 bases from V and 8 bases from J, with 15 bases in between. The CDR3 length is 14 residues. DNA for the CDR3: TGTGCCAGCAGTGCTCAGGGTTCCGGGGAGCCCCAGCATTTT. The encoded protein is CASSAQGSGEPQHF.

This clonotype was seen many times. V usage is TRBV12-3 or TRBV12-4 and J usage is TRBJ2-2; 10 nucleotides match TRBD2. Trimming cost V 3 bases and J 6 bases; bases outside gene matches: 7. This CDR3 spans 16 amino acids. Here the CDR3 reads CASSFPVAGGPGELFF. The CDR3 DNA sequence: TGTGCCAGCAGTTTTCCTGTAGCGGGGGGCCCCGGGGAGCTGTTTTTT.

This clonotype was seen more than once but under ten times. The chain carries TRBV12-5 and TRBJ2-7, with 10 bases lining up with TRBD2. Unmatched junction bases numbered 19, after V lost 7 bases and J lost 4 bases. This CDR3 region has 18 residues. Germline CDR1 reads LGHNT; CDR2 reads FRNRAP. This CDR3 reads CASVRRYLAGEGVYEQYF. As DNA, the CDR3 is TGTGCTAGTGTTAGACGCTACCTAGCGGGAGAAGGGGTTTACGAGCAGTACTTC.